This paragraph covers one T cell receptor (beta chain) sequence. Germline CDR1 is LGHNA and CDR2 is YNFKEQ. The CDR3 spans 15 residues. V shed 10 bases and J 15 bases; nucleotides not matched to a gene: 19. TCRdb called the 5' RACE reads again in MiXCR, with one record for every CDR3 protein. Seen here are about 220,000 distinct CDR3 sequences, approximately 24% observed once, and the top ten hold 6.6%. This sample was included in a study of CD8 T cells in ankylosing spondylitis. Specimen: blood, either unsorted or a sorted T cell fraction (not recorded which). This chain uses TRBV4-2 with TRBJ2-4, with 12 bases lining up with TRBD2. The receptor's source is a male donor with ankylosing spondylitis or in good health (not recorded which). The CDR3 sequence: CAMGPGLAGGLLWYF. The CDR3 DNA reads as TGTGCCATGGGCCCCGGGCTAGCGGGAGGGCTTTTATGGTACTTC.